These 17 T cell receptor beta chains were all obtained from the same sample, sequenced in a study of PD-L1 blockade in urothelial cancer. Sample time point: pretreatment peripheral blood. The data were produced by immunoSEQ multiplex PCR, yet TCRdb's version contains in-frame clones alone and is incomplete. Of some 89,000 clones in the sample, under 90% are singletons; the top ten hold 13% to 15%. The sample here was PBMCs, taken around atezolizumab (anti-PD-L1) treatment. The receptors originated from a man between 60 and 75 years old with urothelial cancer.

The rearrangement uses TRBV4-3 and TRBJ2-5; D ambiguous. The CDR3 contains 15 residues. CDR1 is LGHNA and CDR2 is YSLEER in the germline V gene. V was shortened by 5 bases and J by 1 base, with 14 bases between the two germline ends. In DNA, the CDR3 is TGCGCCAGCAGCTTCTCGGTAGGAGTCCAAGAGACCCAGTACTTC. This encodes CASSFSVGVQETQYF.

The chain links TRBV11-2 to TRBJ1-1; unclear D gene. CDR1 is SGHAT, CDR2 FQNNGV, per germline. V was pared by 6 bases and J by 1 base, with 9 bases between. This CDR3 is built from 13 residues. CDR3 sequence reads: CASRLSGNTEAFF. The CDR3 nucleotides read TGTGCCAGCAGGTTAAGCGGGAACACTGAAGCTTTCTTT.

The chain joins TRBV14 to TRBJ2-5, with 10 positions matching TRBD1. The germline V gene encodes CDR1 SGHDN and CDR2 FVKESK. The J segment lost 4 bases and the V segment lost 1 base, leaving 0 bases of the junction unmatched. The CDR3 contains 14 residues. CDR3 in DNA: TGTGCCAGCAGCCAAGGGACAGGGGGAGAGACCCAGTACTTC. Its protein is CASSQGTGGETQYF.

This sequence joins TRBV5-1 and TRBJ2-5, with 9 bases identical to TRBD1. The V segment lost 0 bases and the J segment 3 bases; nucleotides outside the gene matches: 3. The CDR3 spans 15 residues. CDR1 and CDR2 (germline): SGHRS, YFSETQ. DNA for the CDR3: TGCGCCAGCAGCTTGGGGGACAGGGTAGAAGAGACCCAGTACTTC. Protein sequence: CASSLGDRVEETQYF.

This clone was counted a single time. This chain links TRBV2 with TRBJ2-1; D is perhaps TRBD1 (6 bases). The CDR3 runs to 13 residues. V was clipped by 7 bases and J by 3 bases, with 10 bases between them. Germline values: CDR1 SNHLY, CDR2 FYNNEI. This CDR3 is CASTYRDYNEQFF. The CDR3 nucleotides are TGTGCCAGCACATACAGGGACTACAATGAGCAGTTCTTC. The entire variable domain, with the rest obtained from reference TRBV2 and TRBJ2-1, is as follows: EPEVTQTPSHQVTQMGQEVILRCVPISNHLYFYWYRQILGQKVEFLVSFYNNEISEKSEIFDDQFSVERPDGSNFTLKIRSTKLEDSAMYFCASTYRDYNEQFFGPGTRLTVL.

The CDR3 DNA reads as TGTGCCAGCAGTTTTTCGCGGGATAGCAATCAGCCCCAGCATTTT. Translating it yields CASSFSRDSNQPQHF. The chain recombines TRBV27 with TRBJ1-5; D not resolved. This CDR3 has 15 residues. CDR1 and CDR2 from the germline V gene are MNHEY and SMNVEV (reference sequence). The V and J ends lost 3 bases and 0 bases respectively, with 9 bases between them.

The chain combines TRBV27 with TRBJ1-3, with a tentative D call TRBD1 (5 bases). Germline V CDR1 and CDR2: MNHEY, SMNVEV (reference sequence). The CDR3 is 13 residues long. Trimming cost V 8 bases and J 3 bases, with 11 bases left between them. The CDR3 spells CASRQFDGNTIYF. CDR3 nucleotide sequence: TGTGCCAGCCGACAGTTCGATGGAAACACCATATATTTT.

This clone was observed a handful of times. J is TRBJ2-7 and V is TRBV4-1; weak D call: TRBD2 (6 bases). The CDR3 extends over 14 amino acids. The germline V and J ends were trimmed by 6 bases and 2 bases, with 14 bases remaining between them. Germline V gene data show CDR1 as MGHRA and CDR2 as YSYEKL. The CDR3 coding sequence is TGCGCCAGCAGTCCCGGGACTTATCCCTACGAGCAGTACTTC. This translates into CASSPGTYPYEQYF.

This clone was observed a handful of times. V gene TRBV6-1 combines with J gene TRBJ2-7; 7 positions match TRBD2. This CDR3 comprises 14 residues. V was pared by 7 bases and J by 2 bases, with 8 bases of the junction left unmatched. The germline gives CDR1 MNHNS, CDR2 SASEGT. CDR3 region: CASIAVGGAYEQYF. CDR3 nucleotides: TGTGCCAGCATCGCCGTGGGGGGGGCCTACGAGCAGTACTTC.

The chain links TRBV5-4 to TRBJ2-7, with TRBD1 identical over 10 bases. The germline gives CDR1 SGHNT, CDR2 YYREEE (reference sequence). The CDR3 is 15 amino acids. The J segment lost 2 bases and the V segment lost 4 bases, leaving 6 bases of the junction unmatched. Here the CDR3 DNA reads TGTGCCAGCAGCCCCGGGGGACAGGGGACCTACGAGCAGTACTTC. It yields the protein CASSPGGQGTYEQYF.

V is TRBV5-6 and J is TRBJ2-7; no reliable D call. The CDR3 covers 15 residues. Germline V gene lookup returns CDR1 SGHDT and CDR2 YYEEEE. V was pared by 0 bases and J by 5 bases, with 15 bases between. The CDR3 reads CASSLAGTRRHEQYF. The DNA of the CDR3 is TGTGCCAGCAGCTTGGCCGGAACCAGGCGCCACGAGCAGTACTTC.

The chain is built from TRBV14 and TRBJ2-5; TRBD2 matches at 12 bases. V lost 3 bases and J lost 2; bases outside the gene matches: 4. The CDR3 covers 16 residues. Per germline, CDR1 SGHDN and CDR2 FVKESK. The CDR3 protein is CASSHLGLAGQETQYF. The CDR3 DNA is TGTGCCAGCAGCCACCTCGGACTAGCGGGGCAAGAGACCCAGTACTTC.

The chain uses TRBV5-1 and TRBJ2-7; 9 positions agree with TRBD2. The CDR3 totals 14 residues. Trimming removed 2 bases from V and 7 bases from J; junction bases left unmatched: 7. Germline-derived CDR1 and CDR2 are SGHRS and YFSETQ. The CDR3: CASSFSGSPPEQYF. CDR3 DNA: TGCGCCAGCAGCTTTAGCGGGAGTCCCCCGGAGCAGTACTTC.

The J gene is TRBJ2-7, the V gene TRBV10-1; possible D gene TRBD1, 5 bases. The CDR3 is 14 residues long. Germline V gene lookup returns CDR1 WNHNN and CDR2 SYGVQD (reference sequence). The germline V and J ends were trimmed by 2 bases and 2 bases, with 10 bases remaining between them. Here the CDR3 reads CASSEGAGPYEQYF. The CDR3 DNA is TGCGCCAGCAGTGAGGGCGCAGGGCCCTACGAGCAGTACTTC.

This clone was picked up one time. The chain couples TRBV27 to TRBJ2-5; a possible D gene is TRBD1 (6 bases). This CDR3 is 16 amino acids long. The V end was cut by 6 bases, the J end by 5 bases, with 22 bases between. Germline V gene lookup returns CDR1 MNHEY and CDR2 SMNVEV (reference sequence). The CDR3 spells CASSLGDTGRAETQYF. In DNA, the CDR3 is TGTGCCAGCAGCCTAGGGGATACAGGGCGGGCCGAGACCCAGTACTTC.

This chain uses TRBV7-9 with TRBJ2-7, with D perhaps TRBD1 (5 bases). The CDR3 is made up of 16 amino acids. V lost 5 bases and J 1 base, leaving 18 bases between the germline ends. CDR1 and CDR2 from the germline V gene are SEHNR and FQNEAQ (reference sequence). The CDR3 here is CASSQGIGQRSYEQYF. For the CDR3, the DNA is TGTGCCAGCAGCCAAGGTATCGGACAACGATCCTACGAGCAGTACTTC.

The genes are TRBV27 and TRBJ2-7, with a weak D call TRBD1 (6 bases). Trimming shortened V by 7 bases and J by 2 bases, and 15 bases separated the two germline ends. Germline loops: CDR1 MNHEY, CDR2 SMNVEV (reference sequence). The CDR3 loop spans 14 amino acids. CDR3 in amino acids: CASKPAGTPYEQYF. DNA for the CDR3: TGTGCCAGCAAACCTGCCGGGACACCCTACGAGCAGTACTTC.